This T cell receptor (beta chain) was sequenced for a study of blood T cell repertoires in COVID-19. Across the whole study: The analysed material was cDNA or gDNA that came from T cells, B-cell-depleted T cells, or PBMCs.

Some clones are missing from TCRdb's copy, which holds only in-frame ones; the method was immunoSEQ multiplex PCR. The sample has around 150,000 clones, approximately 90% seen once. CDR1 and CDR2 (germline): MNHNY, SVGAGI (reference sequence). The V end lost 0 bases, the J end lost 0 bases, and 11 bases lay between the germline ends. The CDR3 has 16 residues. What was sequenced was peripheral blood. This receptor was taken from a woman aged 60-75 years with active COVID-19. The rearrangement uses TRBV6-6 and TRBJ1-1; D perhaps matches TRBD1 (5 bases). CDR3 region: CASSYSSPGVNTEAFF. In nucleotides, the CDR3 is TGTGCCAGCAGTTACTCGAGTCCGGGGGTGAACACTGAAGCTTTCTTT.